Each of the 17 T cell receptor beta chains below was sequenced from the same sample in a study of cytomegalovirus exposure and HLA in healthy donors. Both 60 Vbeta primers and 13 Jbeta primers went into the PCR. The assay was immunoSEQ multiplex PCR, and TCRdb's table has in-frame clones only and misses some. The sample lists roughly 120,000 clones; more than 65% were seen once. The source material was PBMCs. The receptor set was obtained from a man aged 18-30 years in good health and CMV-seropositive.

The chain carries TRBV9 and TRBJ2-5, with D perhaps TRBD2 (5 bases). The better agreement between TRBJ2-7 and the DNA end casts doubt on the J call. The germline gives CDR1 SGDLS, CDR2 YYNGEE. The CDR3 totals 15 residues. CDR3 region: CASSAGRSRTYEQYF. Written as DNA, the CDR3 is TGTGCCAGCAGCGCCGGGCGTTCTAGGACTTACGAGCAGTACTTC.

The genes are TRBV27 and TRBJ2-2; 13 positions match TRBD2. Germline assignment: CDR1 MNHEY and CDR2 SMNVEV (reference sequence). Trimming removed 2 bases from V and 5 bases from J; junction bases left unmatched: 2. The CDR3 contains 16 residues. The CDR3 region is CASSLLGLAGTGELFF. CDR3 DNA: TGTGCCAGCAGTTTACTGGGACTAGCGGGAACCGGGGAGCTGTTTTTT.

V gene TRBV5-4 combines with J gene TRBJ1-4, with 7 positions matching TRBD1. V lost 1 base, J lost 6 bases, and 9 bases stayed unmatched. CDR3 length: 16 residues. The germline V gene encodes CDR1 SGHNT and CDR2 YYREEE (reference sequence). The CDR3 spells CASSLFDPGTDEKLFF. CDR3 DNA sequence: TGTGCCAGCAGCTTGTTTGACCCCGGGACAGATGAAAAACTGTTTTTT.

In regard to this clone: The junction departs from germline at one end; a sequencing error may be responsible. The chain is built from TRBV7-6 and TRBJ2-3, with 9 nucleotides matching TRBD2. The length of the CDR3 is 12 residues. Germline V gene sequence: CDR1 SGHVS, CDR2 FNYEAQ. The CDR3, as DNA: TGTGCCAGCAGCTATACTAGCGGGCCGGTTAGTTTT. Its protein is CASSYTSGPVSF.

The chain recombines TRBV5-6 with TRBJ2-5, with TRBD1 as a possible D gene (6 bases). The germline CDR1 and CDR2 sequences are SGHDT and YYEEEE. The CDR3 runs 15 residues. V was pared by 4 bases and J by 2 bases, with 15 bases between. CDR3 nucleotides: TGTGCCAGCAGCCGGACAGAGAAATCACAAGAGACCCAGTACTTC. Residues: CASSRTEKSQETQYF.

With respect to this clone: Additional DNA sequences in this sample encode the identical CDR3. The chain combines TRBV19 with TRBJ1-1; D not resolved. Germline loops: CDR1 LNHDA, CDR2 SQIVND (reference sequence). This CDR3 region has 12 residues. The V end was cut by 4 bases, the J end by 1 base, with 4 bases between. The CDR3 region has the DNA TGTGCCAGTAGTAGACAGAACACTGAAGCTTTCTTT. Translated, it gives CASSRQNTEAFF.

Note on this clone: Mismatch with germline at one junction end may stem from a read error. This sequence joins TRBV7-7 and TRBJ2-1, with D maybe TRBD2 (5 bases). The CDR3 loop spans 14 amino acids. Germline V gene data show CDR1 as SSHAT and CDR2 as FNYEAQ (reference sequence). CDR3 sequence (DNA): TGTGCTAGCAGCTTAGACGGGGCCTACAATGAGCAGTTCTTC. Translating gives CASSLDGAYNEQFF.

The rearrangement links TRBV5-4 to TRBJ2-7; no firm D call. V dropped 2 bases and J dropped 2 bases, with 8 bases sitting between them. This CDR3 is built from 13 residues. CDR1 and CDR2 from the germline V gene are SGHNT and YYREEE (reference sequence). The CDR3 region is CASSLATTYEQYF. The CDR3 bases are TGTGCCAGCAGCTTAGCGACCACCTACGAGCAGTACTTC.

The J gene is TRBJ1-4, the V gene TRBV18; D uncertain. Deletions cut 2 bases from V and 3 bases from J, with 4 bases between. The germline gives CDR1 KGHSH, CDR2 LQKENI. This CDR3 is built from 13 residues. The CDR3 is CASSPGPNEKLFF. CDR3 in DNA: TGTGCCAGCTCACCAGGGCCTAATGAAAAACTGTTTTTT. Looking up the rest from reference TRBV18 and TRBJ1-4 gives the full variable domain: NAGVMQNPRHLVRRRGQEARLRCSPMKGHSHVYWYRQLPEEGLKFMVYLQKENIIDESGMPKERFSAEFPKEGPSILRIQQVVRGDSAAYFCASSPGPNEKLFFGSGTQLSVL.

This sequence joins TRBV15 and TRBJ1-5; D is possibly TRBD1 (5 bases). Germline lookup yields CDR1 LNHNV and CDR2 YYDKDF (reference sequence). V was trimmed by 4 bases and J by 5 bases, leaving 9 bases between them. The CDR3 sequence is 13 residues long. Written as DNA, the CDR3 is TGTGCCACCAGCAAGGACACTTATCAGCCCCAGCATTTT. Amino acid sequence: CATSKDTYQPQHF.

This clone was detected only a few times. V and J are TRBV15 and TRBJ2-2; TRBD1 might be the D (5 bases). Germline CDR1 reads LNHNV; CDR2 reads YYDKDF (reference sequence). Trimming took off 1 base at V and 0 bases at J, with 9 bases between the two ends. The CDR3 has 16 amino acids. CDR3 in amino acids: CATSRGAGPNTGELFF. For the CDR3, the DNA is TGTGCCACCAGCAGAGGAGCAGGGCCGAACACCGGGGAGCTGTTTTTT.

This clone was observed a handful of times. The chain joins TRBV5-4 to TRBJ2-1; 8 bases match TRBD2. The CDR3 extends over 16 amino acids. Germline V gives CDR1 SGHNT, CDR2 YYREEE (reference sequence). J gave up 2 bases and V 4 bases, and 8 bases lay outside the gene matches. As DNA, the CDR3 is TGTGCCAGCAGCCGCTCGGGGCGGGGGGCCTACAATGAGCAGTTCTTC. It encodes CASSRSGRGAYNEQFF.

The rearrangement links TRBV7-8 to TRBJ1-2; 7 nucleotides agree with TRBD1. Trimming at V came to 2 bases and at J to 4 bases, leaving 10 bases not matched to a gene. Germline V lookup: CDR1 SGHVS, CDR2 FQNEAQ. There are 16 residues in the CDR3. CDR3 region: CASSLSRDRKVYGYTF. CDR3 DNA: TGTGCCAGCAGCTTAAGCCGGGACAGAAAAGTCTATGGCTACACCTTC. The entire variable domain, with the rest obtained from reference TRBV7-8 and TRBJ1-2, is as follows: GAGVSQSPRYKVAKRGQDVALRCDPISGHVSLFWYQQALGQGPEFLTYFQNEAQLDKSGLPSDRFFAERPEGSVSTLKIQRTQQEDSAVYLCASSLSRDRKVYGYTFGSGTRLTVV.

CDR3 in DNA: TGTGCCAGCAGTCAACAGGCTTCTAACTATGGCTACACCTTC. Its protein is CASSQQASNYGYTF. The chain combines TRBV6-5 with TRBJ1-2; tentatively, D is TRBD1 (5 bases). Germline CDR1 and CDR2: MNHEY and SVGAGI. V lost 5 bases, J lost 0 bases, and 10 bases lay in between. This CDR3 comprises 14 residues.

This clone has only one observation. The chain uses TRBV5-4 and TRBJ2-2, with 8 positions matching TRBD2. The CDR3 is 16 amino acids. Per the germline V gene, CDR1 is SGHNT and CDR2 is YYREEE (reference sequence). Trimming cost V 3 bases and J 5 bases; bases outside gene matches: 9. CDR3 sequence (DNA): TGTGCCAGCAGCTCAAGCGGGAGCTCCAGGACCGGGGAGCTGTTTTTT. The encoded protein is CASSSSGSSRTGELFF.

This CDR3 is CASSHLTGSYGYTF. CDR3 nucleotide sequence: TGCGCCAGCAGCCATCTTACAGGGTCCTATGGCTACACCTTC. This chain links TRBV4-1 with TRBJ1-2; D possibly corresponds to TRBD1 (6 bases). The V gene lost 3 bases and the J gene lost 4 bases, with 12 bases spanning the gap. The CDR3 consists of 14 residues. Germline V gene sequence: CDR1 MGHRA, CDR2 YSYEKL.

This chain connects TRBV6-5 to TRBJ2-7; D possibly corresponds to TRBD1 (5 bases). Trimming removed 8 bases from V and 5 bases from J, with 10 bases in between. The CDR3 covers 11 residues. In germline, CDR1 is MNHEY, CDR2 SVGAGI. The chain's CDR3 is CASFEGDEQYF. The CDR3 DNA reads as TGTGCCAGCTTCGAAGGGGACGAGCAGTACTTC.